The rows below give T cell receptor beta chains drawn from one sample of a study of T cell responses to AZD1222 COVID-19 vaccine. TCRdb keeps only in-frame clones here, not all; method: immunoSEQ multiplex PCR. The sample has 120,000 or so clones; 87% are singletons. The input for sequencing was peripheral blood, taken on day 0 of AZD1222 vaccination. These receptor sequences come from an adult in good health. Both conserved end residues are part of each CDR3. Each record gives: clone size, V gene, J gene, CDR3 protein. The listing skips clone size in some rows; elsewhere it reads once, few, many or a size class.

abundance: -; v_gene: TRBV7-9; j_gene: TRBJ1-4; CDR3aa: CASSLGRGTREKLFF
abundance: -; v_gene: TRBV7-2; j_gene: TRBJ1-1; CDR3aa: CASREGVYTEAFF
abundance: -; v_gene: TRBV20-1; j_gene: TRBJ2-5; CDR3aa: CSARGGQTQYF
abundance: -; v_gene: TRBV28; j_gene: TRBJ1-4; CDR3aa: CAHSEPFGLNEKLFF
abundance: once; v_gene: TRBV9; j_gene: TRBJ2-1; CDR3aa: CASSSSGTLFFGEQFF
abundance: -; v_gene: TRBV7-9; j_gene: TRBJ1-6; CDR3aa: CASSLTGTNSPLHF
abundance: -; v_gene: TRBV18; j_gene: TRBJ1-3; CDR3aa: CASSPYTQAGNTIYF
abundance: -; v_gene: TRBV15; j_gene: TRBJ2-7; CDR3aa: CATSPGESYEQYF
abundance: -; v_gene: TRBV5-4; j_gene: TRBJ1-2; CDR3aa: CASSLETGNGYTF
abundance: -; v_gene: TRBV5-1; j_gene: TRBJ2-3; CDR3aa: CASSLASRGADTQYF
abundance: few; v_gene: TRBV11-2; j_gene: TRBJ2-7; CDR3aa: CASSLEDRVEQYF
abundance: -; v_gene: TRBV19; j_gene: TRBJ2-1; CDR3aa: CASSLGGAQNNEQFF
abundance: few; v_gene: TRBV20-1; j_gene: TRBJ1-2; CDR3aa: CSAKVNYGYTF
abundance: -; v_gene: TRBV27; j_gene: TRBJ1-1; CDR3aa: CASSLVSGTGKAFF
abundance: -; v_gene: TRBV5-1; j_gene: TRBJ2-7; CDR3aa: CASSFGTSGNEQYF
abundance: -; v_gene: TRBV6-2/TRBV6-3; j_gene: TRBJ1-5; CDR3aa: CASNPTFGNQPQHF
abundance: -; v_gene: TRBV10-3; j_gene: TRBJ2-3; CDR3aa: CAIQSSRLNITDTQYF
abundance: -; v_gene: TRBV18; j_gene: TRBJ1-1; CDR3aa: CASSPERVTEAFF
abundance: -; v_gene: TRBV7-9; j_gene: TRBJ2-1; CDR3aa: CASSSGYGYNEQFF
abundance: -; v_gene: TRBV5-4; j_gene: TRBJ2-1; CDR3aa: CASSPGGLGMDEQFF
abundance: -; v_gene: TRBV6-6; j_gene: TRBJ2-1; CDR3aa: CASSYSSSGGVYEQFF
abundance: -; v_gene: TRBV29-1; j_gene: TRBJ1-4; CDR3aa: CSGGTGEKLFF
abundance: -; v_gene: TRBV7-6; j_gene: TRBJ2-7; CDR3aa: CASSLASQGMVPEQYF
abundance: -; v_gene: TRBV5-1; j_gene: TRBJ1-5; CDR3aa: CASSSGGMGNQPQHF
abundance: -; v_gene: TRBV28; j_gene: TRBJ1-4; CDR3aa: CASSLGGRREKLFF
abundance: -; v_gene: TRBV6-5; j_gene: TRBJ1-5; CDR3aa: CASSYSRLVQPQHF
abundance: once; v_gene: TRBV11-2; j_gene: TRBJ2-3; CDR3aa: CASSLGRAPDTQYF
abundance: -; v_gene: TRBV5-6; j_gene: TRBJ2-5; CDR3aa: CASSPWTSRETQYF
abundance: once; v_gene: TRBV9; j_gene: TRBJ1-2; CDR3aa: CASSVPGGAGGYTF
abundance: -; v_gene: TRBV2; j_gene: TRBJ2-7; CDR3aa: CASSAAQTWTYEQYF
abundance: -; v_gene: TRBV5-1; j_gene: TRBJ1-2; CDR3aa: CASSLEQGPGGYTF
abundance: -; v_gene: TRBV5-8; j_gene: TRBJ2-1; CDR3aa: CASSLGFQTSNEQFF
abundance: -; v_gene: TRBV5-1; j_gene: TRBJ1-1; CDR3aa: CASSSDSITEAFF
abundance: -; v_gene: TRBV2; j_gene: TRBJ2-3; CDR3aa: CASSPDPLDTQYF
abundance: -; v_gene: TRBV6-6; j_gene: TRBJ1-2; CDR3aa: CASSYRQGYGYTF
abundance: -; v_gene: TRBV5-4; j_gene: TRBJ1-1; CDR3aa: CASSFGAGGVEAFF
abundance: -; v_gene: TRBV25-1; j_gene: TRBJ2-5; CDR3aa: CASSDSLTGETQYF